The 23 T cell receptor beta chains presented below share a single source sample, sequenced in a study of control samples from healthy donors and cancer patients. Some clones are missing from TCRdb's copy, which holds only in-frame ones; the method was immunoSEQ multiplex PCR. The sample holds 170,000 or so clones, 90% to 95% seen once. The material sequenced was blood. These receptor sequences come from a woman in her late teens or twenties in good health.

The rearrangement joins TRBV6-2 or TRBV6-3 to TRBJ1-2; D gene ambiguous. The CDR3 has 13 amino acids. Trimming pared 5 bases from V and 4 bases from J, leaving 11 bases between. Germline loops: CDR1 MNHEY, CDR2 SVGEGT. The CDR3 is CASSRDVTYGYTF. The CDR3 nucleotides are TGTGCCAGCAGTCGGGATGTAACCTATGGCTACACCTTC.

The CDR3 nucleotides are TGTGCCAGCAGCCAAGAGGGGGGCTCCTATAATTCACCCCTCCACTTT. Amino acids: CASSQEGGSYNSPLHF. The rearrangement links TRBV3-1 (or the pseudogene TRBV3-2) to TRBJ1-6; weak D call: TRBD1 (5 bases). Germline CDR1 reads LGHDT; CDR2 reads YNNKEL (reference sequence). The ends were cut back, 0 bases at V and 0 bases at J, with 6 bases in the middle. The CDR3 contains 16 residues.

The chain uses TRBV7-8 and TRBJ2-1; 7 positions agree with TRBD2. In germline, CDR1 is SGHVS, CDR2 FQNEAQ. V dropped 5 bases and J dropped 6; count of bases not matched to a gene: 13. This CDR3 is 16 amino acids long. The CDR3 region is CASSPREGRSLNEQFF. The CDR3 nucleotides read TGTGCCAGCAGCCCCAGGGAGGGAAGGAGTCTCAATGAGCAGTTCTTC. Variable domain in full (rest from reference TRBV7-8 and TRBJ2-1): GAGVSQSPRYKVAKRGQDVALRCDPISGHVSLFWYQQALGQGPEFLTYFQNEAQLDKSGLPSDRFFAERPEGSVSTLKIQRTQQEDSAVYLCASSPREGRSLNEQFFGPGTRLTVL.

The CDR3 spells CATSMGSYEQYF. As DNA, the CDR3 is TGTGCCACCAGCATGGGTTCCTACGAGCAGTACTTC. The rearrangement joins TRBV15 to TRBJ2-7; D not resolved. Germline assignment: CDR1 LNHNV and CDR2 YYDKDF (reference sequence). The CDR3 has 12 residues. V was pared by 4 bases and J by 1 base, with 5 bases between.

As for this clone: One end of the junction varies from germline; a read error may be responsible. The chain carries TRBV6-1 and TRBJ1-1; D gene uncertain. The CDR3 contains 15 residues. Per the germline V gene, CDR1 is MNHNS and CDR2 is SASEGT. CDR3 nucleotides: TGTGCCAGCAGTTTCCGGACCCAAATGAACACTGAAACTTTCTTT. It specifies CASSFRTQMNTETFF.

The CDR3 bases are TGCGCCAGCAGCCAAGCCCGAGACAGGGGCACTGAAGCTTTCTTT. Translating gives CASSQARDRGTEAFF. The chain employs TRBV4-1 and TRBJ1-1, with 8 bases identical to TRBD1. This CDR3 has 15 residues. The V gene's germline CDR1 is MGHRA and CDR2 YSYEKL. Trimming at V came to 1 base and at J to 4 bases, leaving 5 bases not matched to a gene.

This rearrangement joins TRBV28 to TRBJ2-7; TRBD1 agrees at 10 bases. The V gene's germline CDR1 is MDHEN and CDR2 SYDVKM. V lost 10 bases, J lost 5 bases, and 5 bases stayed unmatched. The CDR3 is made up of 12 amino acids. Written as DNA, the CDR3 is TGTGCCACCGAGACAGGGGGCAACGAGCAGTACTTC. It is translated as CATETGGNEQYF.

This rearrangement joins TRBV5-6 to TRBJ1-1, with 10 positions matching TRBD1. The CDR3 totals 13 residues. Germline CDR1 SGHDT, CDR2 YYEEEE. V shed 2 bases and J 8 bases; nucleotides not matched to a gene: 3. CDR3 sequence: CASSLDRGREAFF. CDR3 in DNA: TGTGCCAGCAGCTTAGACAGGGGGCGCGAAGCTTTCTTT.

This CDR3 reads CASSVGPFSNQPQHF. The CDR3 bases are TGTGCCAGCAGCGTAGGGCCCTTTAGCAATCAGCCCCAGCATTTT. The chain recombines TRBV9 with TRBJ1-5; no reliable D call. The CDR3 length is 15 residues. V was clipped by 0 bases and J by 0 bases, with 7 bases between them. CDR1 is SGDLS, CDR2 YYNGEE, per germline.

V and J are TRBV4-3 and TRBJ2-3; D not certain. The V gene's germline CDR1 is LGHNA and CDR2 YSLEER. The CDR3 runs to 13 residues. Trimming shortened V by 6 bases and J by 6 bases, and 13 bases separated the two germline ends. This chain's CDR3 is CASSRIAADTQYF. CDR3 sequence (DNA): TGCGCCAGCAGTCGAATTGCGGCTGATACGCAGTATTTT.

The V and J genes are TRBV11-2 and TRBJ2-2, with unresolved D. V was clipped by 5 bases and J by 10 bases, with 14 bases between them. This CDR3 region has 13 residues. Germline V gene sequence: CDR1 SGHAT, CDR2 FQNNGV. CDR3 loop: CASSRDIPLELFF. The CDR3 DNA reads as TGTGCCAGCAGCAGAGATATTCCCCTGGAGCTGTTTTTT.

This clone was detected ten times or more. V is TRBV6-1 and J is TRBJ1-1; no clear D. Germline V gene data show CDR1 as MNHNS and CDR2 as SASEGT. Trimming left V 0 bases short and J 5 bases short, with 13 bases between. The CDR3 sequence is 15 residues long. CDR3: CASSEALRGSTEAFF. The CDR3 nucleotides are TGTGCCAGCAGTGAAGCGCTTCGTGGCAGTACTGAAGCTTTCTTT.

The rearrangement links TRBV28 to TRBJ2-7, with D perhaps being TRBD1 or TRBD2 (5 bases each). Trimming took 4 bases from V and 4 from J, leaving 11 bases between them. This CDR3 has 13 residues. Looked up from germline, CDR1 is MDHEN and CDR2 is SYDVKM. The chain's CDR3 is CASSSVGVYEQYF. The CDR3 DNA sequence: TGTGCCAGCAGTTCGGTGGGGGTGTACGAGCAGTACTTC.

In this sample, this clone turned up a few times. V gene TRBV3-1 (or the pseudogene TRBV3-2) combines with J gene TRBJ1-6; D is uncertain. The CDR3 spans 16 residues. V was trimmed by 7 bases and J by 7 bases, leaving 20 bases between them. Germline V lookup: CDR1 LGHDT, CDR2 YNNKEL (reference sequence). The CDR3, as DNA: TGTGCCAGCACCACTAGCTGCGGTCTCGAAAATTCACCCCTCCACTTT. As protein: CASTTSCGLENSPLHF.

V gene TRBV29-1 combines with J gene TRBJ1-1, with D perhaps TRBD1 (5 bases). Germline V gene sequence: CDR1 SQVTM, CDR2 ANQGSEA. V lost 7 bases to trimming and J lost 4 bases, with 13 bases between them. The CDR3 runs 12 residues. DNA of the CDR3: TGCAGCGCCAAGGGGTTCGGCACTGAAGCTTTCTTT. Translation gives CSAKGFGTEAFF. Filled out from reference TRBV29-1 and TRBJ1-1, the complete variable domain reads SAVISQKPSRDICQRGTSLTIQCQVDSQVTMMFWYRQQPGQSLTLIATANQGSEATYESGFVIDKFPISRPNLTFSTLTVSNMSPEDSSIYLCSAKGFGTEAFFGQGTRLTVV.

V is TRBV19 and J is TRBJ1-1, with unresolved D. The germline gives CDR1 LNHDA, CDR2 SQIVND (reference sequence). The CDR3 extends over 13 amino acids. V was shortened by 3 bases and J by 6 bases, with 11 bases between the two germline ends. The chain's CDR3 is CASSMVSRAEAFF. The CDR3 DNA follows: TGTGCCAGTAGTATGGTGAGTCGGGCTGAAGCTTTCTTT.

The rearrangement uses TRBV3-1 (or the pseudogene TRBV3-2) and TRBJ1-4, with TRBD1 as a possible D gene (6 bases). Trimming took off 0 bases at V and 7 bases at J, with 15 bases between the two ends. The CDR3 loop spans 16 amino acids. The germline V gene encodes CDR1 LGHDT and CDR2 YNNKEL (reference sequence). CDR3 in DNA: TGTGCCAGCAGCCAAGATTTTGGGGGGCGCGTTGAAAAACTGTTTTTT. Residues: CASSQDFGGRVEKLFF.

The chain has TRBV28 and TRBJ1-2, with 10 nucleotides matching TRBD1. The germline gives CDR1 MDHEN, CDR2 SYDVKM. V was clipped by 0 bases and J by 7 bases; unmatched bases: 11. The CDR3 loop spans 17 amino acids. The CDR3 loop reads CASSLWTLGQGMIGYTF. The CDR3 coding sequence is TGTGCCAGCAGTTTATGGACCCTGGGACAGGGGATGATTGGCTACACCTTC.

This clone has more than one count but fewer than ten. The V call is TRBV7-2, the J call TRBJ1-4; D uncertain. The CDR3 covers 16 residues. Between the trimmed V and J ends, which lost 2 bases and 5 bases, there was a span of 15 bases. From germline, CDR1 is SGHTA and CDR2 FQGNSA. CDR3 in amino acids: CASSLNAGWTNEKLFF. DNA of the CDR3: TGTGCCAGCAGCTTAAACGCAGGATGGACCAATGAAAAACTGTTTTTT.

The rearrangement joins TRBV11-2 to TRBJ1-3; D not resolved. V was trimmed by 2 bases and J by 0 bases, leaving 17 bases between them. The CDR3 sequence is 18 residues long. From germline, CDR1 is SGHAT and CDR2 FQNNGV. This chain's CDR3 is CASSLPTLRRGSGNTIYF. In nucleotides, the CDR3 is TGTGCCAGCAGCTTACCCACTTTGCGACGAGGCTCTGGAAACACCATATATTTT.

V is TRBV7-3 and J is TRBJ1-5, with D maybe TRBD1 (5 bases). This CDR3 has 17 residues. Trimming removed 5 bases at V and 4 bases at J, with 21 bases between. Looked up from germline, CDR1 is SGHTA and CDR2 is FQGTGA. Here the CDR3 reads CASSPPGPILPNQPQHF. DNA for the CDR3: TGTGCCAGCAGCCCACCGGGACCCATTTTACCGAATCAGCCCCAGCATTTT.

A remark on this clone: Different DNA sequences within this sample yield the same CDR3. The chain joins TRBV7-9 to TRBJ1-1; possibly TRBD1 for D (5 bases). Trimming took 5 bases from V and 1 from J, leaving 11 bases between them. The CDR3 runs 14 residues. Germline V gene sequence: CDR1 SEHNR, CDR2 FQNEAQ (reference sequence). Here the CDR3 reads CASSLGTANTEAFF. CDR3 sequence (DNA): TGTGCCAGCAGCCTCGGGACGGCGAACACTGAAGCTTTCTTT.

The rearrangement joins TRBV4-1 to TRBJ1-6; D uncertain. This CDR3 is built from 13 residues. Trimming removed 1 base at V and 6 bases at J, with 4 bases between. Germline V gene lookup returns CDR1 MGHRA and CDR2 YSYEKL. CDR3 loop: CASSQGINSPLHF. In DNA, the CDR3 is TGCGCCAGCAGCCAAGGTATTAATTCACCCCTCCACTTT.